This record concerns one T cell receptor (beta chain) sequence. The data belong to a study of cytomegalovirus exposure and HLA in healthy donors. This PCR relied on a set of 60 Vbeta primers and 13 Jbeta primers. Clones were read by immunoSEQ multiplex PCR, and TCRdb kept only the in-frame ones, dropping some. This sample's table reports over 100,000 clones. Germline values: CDR1 MNHNS, CDR2 SASEGT. The V segment lost 7 bases and the J segment 6 bases; nucleotides outside the gene matches: 5. The CDR3 is 13 amino acids. The chain links TRBV6-1 to TRBJ2-2, with TRBD1 matching over 7 bases. The specimen was PBMCs. The TCR sequence derives from a man in his forties in good health and CMV-seropositive. The DNA of the CDR3 is TGTGCCAGCATGACAGGGAGCGCCGGGGAGCTGTTTTTT. Protein product: CASMTGSAGELFF.